Following are 23 T cell receptor beta chains from one sample sequenced in a study of Graves' ophthalmopathy and Graves' hyperthyroidism. TCR beta CDR3 amplification used RNA transcripts. Following a first-round RT-PCR that used HTBI primers, a second-round multiplex PCR was carried out. TCRdb passed the multiplex PCR reads through MiXCR, listing each CDR3 protein once. Here the sample spans about 210,000 distinct CDR3 sequences, 25% to 30% being singletons. The sequenced material came from peripheral blood. These receptors originate from a man aged 50-60 years with Graves' ophthalmopathy.

CDR3 bases: TGTGCCAGTAGTACCCGACGTACGAGACAGGGATCAAAAGAGACCCAGTACTTC. Its protein product is CASSTRRTRQGSKETQYF. The genes are TRBV19 and TRBJ2-5; the match to TRBD1 covers 7 bases. V shed 4 bases and J 3 bases; nucleotides not matched to a gene: 17. The CDR3 is made up of 18 amino acids. Germline CDR1 LNHDA, CDR2 SQIVND (reference sequence).

The V and J genes are TRBV6-2 or TRBV6-3 and TRBJ2-5, with 7 positions matching TRBD2. The ends lost 6 bases at V and 5 bases at J; junction bases unmatched: 6. The CDR3 covers 13 residues. Germline V CDR1 and CDR2: MNHEY, SVGEGT. CDR3 loop: CASSRTRRETQYF. CDR3 DNA sequence: TGTGCCAGCAGCAGGACTAGACGGGAGACCCAGTACTTC.

There are many counts of this clonotype. The chain joins TRBV6-2 or TRBV6-3 to TRBJ2-7, with D hard to call. This CDR3 contains 14 residues. Germline V gives CDR1 MNHEY, CDR2 SVGEGT. V shed 6 bases and J shed 3 bases, with 15 bases lying between them. Here the CDR3 reads CASRREVGRYEQYF. As DNA, the CDR3 is TGTGCCAGCAGGCGTGAAGTCGGCCGCTACGAGCAGTACTTC.

This clonotype was observed many times. The junction departs from germline at one end; a sequencing error may be responsible. CDR3 DNA sequence: TGTGCCGGCAGGTCAGGGGGAGATCTCTACGAGCAGTACTTC. Protein sequence: CAGRSGGDLYEQYF. The chain joins TRBV6-1 to TRBJ2-7, with 7 bases aligning to TRBD1. The CDR3 sequence is 14 residues long. Germline V gene data show CDR1 as MNHNS and CDR2 as SASEGT.

At least ten counts were recorded for this clonotype. The chain uses TRBV6-6 and TRBJ2-2; 10 bases are a match to TRBD2. J gave up 5 bases and V 2 bases, and 17 bases lay outside the gene matches. Germline CDR1 is MNHNY and CDR2 is SVGAGI (reference sequence). This CDR3 has 20 residues. CDR3 bases: TGTGCCAGCAGTTACGGGGGACTAGCGAACCGCGAAGCGAGGACCGGGGAGCTGTTTTTT. Its translation is CASSYGGLANREARTGELFF.

The chain uses TRBV6-1 and TRBJ1-5; 8 positions agree with TRBD1. Germline assignment: CDR1 MNHNS and CDR2 SASEGT. The CDR3 is 14 amino acids. The J segment lost 2 bases and the V segment lost 6 bases, leaving 3 bases of the junction unmatched. Here the CDR3 reads CASRLTGGNQPQHF. CDR3 nucleotides: TGTGCCAGCAGACTGACAGGGGGCAATCAGCCCCAGCATTTT.

The chain couples TRBV6-5 to TRBJ1-1; possibly TRBD1 for D (6 bases). This CDR3 is 17 amino acids long. V was trimmed by 4 bases and J by 4 bases, leaving 22 bases between them. Germline V gene sequence: CDR1 MNHEY, CDR2 SVGAGI. The CDR3 region is CASSFRRRGAGGTEAFF. The CDR3 DNA follows: TGTGCCAGCAGTTTTCGTCGGCGGGGGGCTGGCGGCACTGAAGCTTTCTTT.

There are many counts of this clonotype. The V gene is TRBV13, the J gene TRBJ2-7; TRBD1 agrees at 8 bases. In germline, CDR1 is PRHDT, CDR2 FYEKMQ (reference sequence). With V trimmed by 4 bases and J by 3 bases, 8 bases remained unmatched. This CDR3 has 15 amino acids. The CDR3 reads CASSSTSGTGYEQYF. The CDR3 coding sequence is TGTGCCAGCAGCTCCACTTCCGGGACAGGCTACGAGCAGTACTTC.

This clonotype was seen a handful of times. The gene calls are TRBV20-1 and TRBJ1-6, with unresolved D. The CDR3 totals 13 residues. CDR1 and CDR2 from the germline V gene are DFQATT and SNEGSKA (reference sequence). Trimming removed 6 bases from V and 6 bases from J, with 12 bases in between. The CDR3 DNA reads TGCAGTGCCCCCGAAGCGGCTAATTCACCCCTCCACTTT. Encoded protein: CSAPEAANSPLHF.

This clonotype has a count of ten or more. The chain carries TRBV4-3 and TRBJ2-7; 9 bases are shared with TRBD2. The CDR3 is 15 amino acids. V shed 5 bases and J 4 bases; nucleotides not matched to a gene: 9. Germline CDR1 LGHNA, CDR2 YSLEER. This chain's CDR3 is CASSAQAGGLYEQYF. The DNA of the CDR3 is TGCGCCAGCAGCGCCCAGGCGGGAGGGTTATACGAGCAGTACTTC.

This clonotype came up many times. The CDR3 sequence: CASSLPPGQGSEQYF. CDR3 DNA: TGCGCCAGCAGCTTGCCCCCGGGACAGGGCTCCGAGCAGTACTTC. The genes are TRBV5-1 and TRBJ2-7; 9 bases agree with TRBD1. CDR1 is SGHRS, CDR2 YFSETQ, per germline. The V gene end was trimmed by 1 base and the J gene end by 6 bases; junction bases not matched to a gene: 8. The CDR3 sequence is 15 residues long.

This clonotype was counted between two and nine times. This chain joins TRBV12-3 or TRBV12-4 and TRBJ1-5, with D hard to call. The ends were cut back, 3 bases at V and 7 bases at J, with 10 bases in the middle. This CDR3 contains 13 residues. The CDR3 bases are TGTGCCAGCAGTTTCCCTCCATCACAGCCCCAGCATTTT. Encoded protein: CASSFPPSQPQHF.

This clonotype was seen many times. V is TRBV6-1 and J is TRBJ2-5; 8 bases map to TRBD1. Germline CDR1 MNHNS, CDR2 SASEGT. This CDR3 is 11 amino acids long. The trim removed 5 bases at V and 14 bases at J, leaving 7 bases unmatched. This CDR3 reads CASSLGQGCYF. The CDR3 DNA follows: TGTGCCAGCAGTTTAGGACAGGGTTGTTACTTC.

This clonotype was recorded at least ten times. The CDR3 here is CASRDRGRETQYF. CDR3 sequence (DNA): TGTGCCAGCAGGGACAGGGGACGGGAGACCCAGTACTTC. The chain couples TRBV6-1 to TRBJ2-5; 9 bases match TRBD1. V lost 6 bases and J lost 5; bases outside the gene matches: 4. There are 13 residues in the CDR3. CDR1 MNHNS and CDR2 SASEGT come from the germline V gene.

The chain employs TRBV15 and TRBJ2-6, with a possible D match to TRBD2 (5 bases). Trimming removed 8 bases from V and 1 base from J, with 6 bases in between. CDR1 and CDR2 (germline): LNHNV, YYDKDF (reference sequence). CDR3 length equals 13 residues. The CDR3 bases are TGTGCCACCCGGGGTTCTGGGGCCAACGTCCTGACTTTC. Protein product: CATRGSGANVLTF.

The rearrangement joins TRBV7-3 to TRBJ2-4, with D uncertain. The germline CDR1 and CDR2 sequences are SGHTA and FQGTGA. V lost 0 bases and J lost 7, with 10 bases in between. The CDR3 contains 14 residues. Here the CDR3 reads CASSLTGDPNIQYF. The DNA for the CDR3 is TGTGCCAGCAGCTTAACTGGAGACCCGAACATTCAGTACTTC. The full variable domain, rest sourced from reference TRBV7-3 and TRBJ2-4, is GAGVSQTPSNKVTEKGKYVELRCDPISGHTALYWYRQSLGQGPEFLIYFQGTGAADDSGLPNDRFFAVRPEGSVSTLKIQRTERGDSAVYLCASSLTGDPNIQYFGAGTRLSVL.

The chain links TRBV7-9 to TRBJ1-5; a weak D match, TRBD1 (5 bases). Trimming cost V 5 bases and J 5 bases, with 16 bases left between them. Germline-derived CDR1 and CDR2 are SEHNR and FQNEAQ (reference sequence). The CDR3 has 15 amino acids. CDR3 sequence reads: CASSPSGRGHQPQHF. In DNA, the CDR3 is TGTGCCAGCAGCCCGTCGGGAAGGGGTCATCAGCCCCAGCATTTT.

This chain connects TRBV24-1 to TRBJ2-5; TRBD1 might be the D (5 bases). This CDR3 has 13 amino acids. The germline V gene has CDR1 KGHDR and CDR2 SFDVKD. V lost 4 bases to trimming and J lost 2 bases, with 7 bases between them. The DNA of the CDR3 is TGTGCCACCAGTGAAACAGGACAAGAGACCCAGTACTTC. This sequence encodes CATSETGQETQYF.

This clonotype was recorded at least ten times. The chain employs TRBV6-1 and TRBJ2-5; 7 positions agree with TRBD1. Germline assignment: CDR1 MNHNS and CDR2 SASEGT. V shed 6 bases, J shed 5 bases, and the junction held 3 bases outside the gene matches. The CDR3 length is 12 residues. For the CDR3, the DNA is TGTGCCAGCAGGAAGGACAGGGAGACCCAGTACTTC. Protein product: CASRKDRETQYF.

The sample holds many counts of this clonotype. The gene calls are TRBV28 and TRBJ2-5; D is tentatively TRBD1 or TRBD2 (6 bases each). The V and J ends lost 11 bases and 1 base respectively, with 14 bases between them. Germline V gene lookup returns CDR1 MDHEN and CDR2 SYDVKM. The CDR3 runs to 13 residues. CDR3 region: CALGGGPQETQYF. In nucleotides, the CDR3 is TGTGCCCTGGGTGGGGGGCCCCAAGAGACCCAGTACTTC. Using reference TRBV28 and TRBJ2-5 for the parts outside the CDR3, the full variable domain is DVKVTQSSRYLVKRTGEKVFLECVQDMDHENMFWYRQDPGLGLRLIYFSYDVKMKEKGDIPEGYSVSREKKERFSLILESASTNQTSMYLCALGGGPQETQYFGPGTRLLVL.

This clonotype showed up many times. The V gene is TRBV12-3 or TRBV12-4, the J gene TRBJ2-6; D perhaps matches TRBD2 (5 bases). The CDR3 totals 17 residues. V was pared by 4 bases and J by 2 bases, with 15 bases between. CDR3 residues: CASSSPRWGAGANVLTF. The DNA of the CDR3 is TGTGCCAGCAGTTCCCCACGGTGGGGAGCTGGGGCCAACGTCCTGACTTTC.

The chain joins TRBV6-1 to TRBJ2-7; D is uncertain. CDR1 is MNHNS, CDR2 SASEGT, per germline. The CDR3 is 14 amino acids. The V gene lost 7 bases and the J gene lost 0 bases, with 13 bases spanning the gap. CDR3 nucleotide sequence: TGTGCCAGCACCCCTAGACGGTTCTCCTACGAGCAGTACTTC. Amino acid sequence: CASTPRRFSYEQYF.

There are many counts of this clonotype. The genes are TRBV5-1 and TRBJ1-6, with D hard to call. The CDR3 loop spans 15 amino acids. V was clipped by 4 bases and J by 3 bases, with 11 bases between them. The germline V gene encodes CDR1 SGHRS and CDR2 YFSETQ. DNA of the CDR3: TGCGCCAGCAGCGCGGACTCCTTCTATAATTCACCCCTCCACTTT. As protein: CASSADSFYNSPLHF. The full variable domain, in which reference TRBV5-1 and TRBJ1-6 provide the parts outside the CDR3, is KAGVTQTPRYLIKTRGQQVTLSCSPISGHRSVSWYQQTPGQGLQFLFEYFSETQRNKGNFPGRFSGRQFSNSRSEMNVSTLELGDSALYLCASSADSFYNSPLHFGNGTRLTVT.